This T cell receptor (beta chain) was sequenced during a study of regulatory T cells in long-lasting Graves disease. Arm-PCR of CDR3 regions and iRepertoire HTBI primers were used to build TCR beta libraries. TCRdb re-analysed the multiplex PCR reads in MiXCR, keeping a single row per CDR3 protein. The sample has about 560,000 distinct CDR3 sequences, approximately 16% seen once. The study, taken as a whole, reports: Persistent-disease Graves' patients showed less TCR diversity than new cases. Peripheral blood was the sole material, not thyroid tissue.

The germline V and J ends were trimmed by 0 bases and 5 bases, with 12 bases remaining between them. The CDR3 has 16 amino acids. CDR1 is SGHNT, CDR2 YYREEE, per germline (reference sequence). To note about this clonotype: Antigen unknown.

Specified time point: newly diagnosed GD, antithyroid drugs for less than 3 months. PBMCs provided the RNA from which the TCR library was made. These sequences were also reported in another study, on T cells in Graves' hyperthyroidism and ophthalmopathy. From that second work: Most expanded thyroid clonotypes above 0.001 recurred in blood. Before onset, by a median of approximately 6.8 months, the model predicted ophthalmopathy.

This receptor was obtained from a man younger than 30 with Graves disease. The chain carries TRBV5-4 and TRBJ1-6; D possibly corresponds to TRBD1 (5 bases). The specimen comprised peripheral blood mononuclear cells (PBMCs), sampled at new diagnosis, from a patient treated with antithyroid drugs. CDR3 nucleotides: TGTGCCAGCAGCTTGGAGGTCTGGGGGGATAATTCACCCCTCCACTTT. Translating gives CASSLEVWGDNSPLHF. The full variable domain, with the rest looked up from reference TRBV5-4 and TRBJ1-6, is ETGVTQSPTHLIKTRGQQVTLRCSSQSGHNTVSWYQQALGQGPQFIFQYYREEENGRGNFPPRFSGLQFPNYSSELNVNALELDDSALYLCASSLEVWGDNSPLHFGNGTRLTVT.